This record looks at one T cell receptor beta chain sequence and its context. Its target is not known. The source of the sample is a study of post-analysis software for immune sequencing data. Overall study findings and caveats: Several TRBV segments, TRBV5-6, TRBV5-1 and TRBV20-1 among them, were found more frequent in patients than controls. Multiple sclerosis patients showed significantly lower normalized Chao1 diversity than controls did.

cDNA libraries of TCR beta carried unique molecular identifiers. One entry per CDR3 protein, called by TCRdb with MiXCR from the PCR reads. Seen here are fewer than 850,000 distinct CDR3 sequences, 35% to 55% observed once, and the top ten hold around 4.7%. This CDR3 spans 14 amino acids. Trimming shortened V by 1 base and J by 2 bases, and 11 bases separated the two germline ends. Germline CDR1 reads SQVTM; CDR2 reads ANQGSEA. The sequenced material came from blood. This receptor was taken from a girl aged 10 to 17 with multiple sclerosis. J is TRBJ1-1 and V is TRBV29-1; D not resolved. The CDR3 nucleotides read TGCAGCGTTGAAGTTAGTATCGGAAACACTGAAGCTTTCTTT. Protein: CSVEVSIGNTEAFF.